A selection of T cell receptor beta chains follows, all from one sample in a study of T cells and Merkel cell carcinoma outcomes. Assay used: immunoSEQ multiplex PCR; TCRdb lists only in-frame clones, some missing. The repertoire holds about 5,000 clones, with 85% as singletons. Sequenced input: tumor tissue from Merkel cell carcinoma. These receptors all stem from a human donor with Merkel cell carcinoma. Both conserved end residues are part of each CDR3. D genes are given only for firm matches. Rows give clone size only sometimes, using once, few, many, or a class for an expanded clone.

>TRBJ1-3|once|NA|TRBV19
CASRQKDTIYF
TGTGCCTCACGCCAGAAGGACACCATATATTTT
>TRBJ2-6|once|NA|TRBV29-1
CSVVGQNSGANVLTF
TGCAGCGTTGTTGGACAGAACTCTGGGGCCAACGTCCTGACTTTC
>TRBJ1-3|NA|NA|TRBV14
CASSPASGNTIYF
TGTGCCAGCAGCCCCGCCTCTGGAAACACCATATATTTT
>TRBJ2-7|NA|TRBD1|TRBV4-1
CASSLMTGTGIYEQYF
TGCGCCAGCAGCCTAATGACCGGGACAGGTATCTACGAGCAGTACTTC
>TRBJ2-2|NA|NA|TRBV27
CASSLSPAGGAGELFF
TGTGCCAGCAGTTTATCTCCCGCCGGGGGCGCCGGGGAGCTGTTTTTT
>TRBJ1-2|NA|NA|TRBV10-2
CASSERAGYTF
TGCGCCAGCAGTGAACGGGCTGGCTACACCTTC
>TRBJ2-1|NA|TRBD1|TRBV7-9
CASSPGTGYYNEQFF
TGTGCCAGCAGCCCTGGGACAGGTTACTACAATGAGCAGTTCTTC
>TRBJ2-7|NA|NA|TRBV7-8
CASSREGVSYEQYF
TGTGCCAGCAGCCGCGAGGGAGTCTCCTACGAGCAGTACTTC